This T cell receptor (beta chain) was sequenced during a study of radiotherapy plus CTLA-4 blockade in lung cancer. As regards this clone: The target antigen is unknown.

Overall study findings and caveats: The authors reported that early blood T cell clone dynamics, with interferon-beta, best predicted response.

In chemo-refractory metastatic non-small-cell lung cancer, patients got ipilimumab CTLA-4 blockade together with focal radiation. Here immunoSEQ multiplex PCR was the method, and the copy in TCRdb shows in-frame clones only, minus some. The sample has about 78,000 clones, about 88% seen once; the top ten hold roughly 0.95%. The CDR3 runs to 11 residues. V was trimmed by 4 bases and J by 2 bases, leaving 3 bases between them. Germline CDR1 reads SGHTA; CDR2 reads FQGNSA. This material consisted of peripheral blood, taken from a patient treated with radiotherapy plus ipilimumab. The sequence derives from a human donor with non-small cell lung cancer who had stable disease on radiotherapy plus ipilimumab. The chain joins TRBV7-2 to TRBJ2-7; the D is unclear. The chain's CDR3 is CASSSTYEQYF. CDR3 nucleotide sequence: TGTGCCAGCAGCTCGACCTACGAGCAGTACTTC.